The 25 T cell receptor beta chains below come from one sample, sequenced in a study of read filtering for tumor transcriptome and immune sequencing. From around 0.4 ug of RNA, a library with molecular barcoded alpha/delta and beta/gamma adaptors was made. MiXCR was run by TCRdb on the reads, yielding one entry per CDR3 protein. In the table there are 50,000 to 65,000 distinct CDR3 sequences, about a fifth of which are singletons. Material for sequencing was a population of CD138-negative cells sorted from bone marrow. These TCRs come from a donor at least 40 years old with multiple myeloma.

On this clonotype: A much bigger clone sits one base away, suggesting this may be a read error. CDR3 in DNA: TGCAGCGCCGAACGGGCAAATCTGAACACTGATGCTTTCTTT. Its translation: CSAERANLNTDAFF. V and J are TRBV29-1 and TRBJ1-1; no reliable D call. CDR3 length: 14 amino acids. Germline lookup yields CDR1 SQVTM and CDR2 ANQGSEA.

As to this clonotype: Given a far larger clone just one base away, this is likely a sequencing read error. The chain employs TRBV7-2 and TRBJ2-2, with 8 positions matching TRBD1. Germline values: CDR1 SGHTA, CDR2 FQGNSA. This CDR3 comprises 15 residues. CDR3 sequence: CASTPGQDTTGELSF. CDR3 nucleotides: TGTGCCAGCACCCCGGGACAGGATACGACCGGGGAGCTGTCTTTT.

This clonotype was counted at least ten times. This chain connects TRBV30 to TRBJ2-2; D possibly uses TRBD1 or TRBD2 (5 bases each). The CDR3 length is 14 residues. Trimming took 4 bases from V and 7 from J, leaving 16 bases between them. Looked up from germline, CDR1 is GTSNPN and CDR2 is SVGIG (reference sequence). In DNA form, the CDR3 reads TGTGCCTGGAAAATTCCGGGACGAAACGGGGAGCTGTTTTTT. Its translation is CAWKIPGRNGELFF.

This clonotype was seen many times. The chain employs TRBV5-1 and TRBJ2-1, with 11 bases aligning to TRBD1. From germline, CDR1 is SGHRS and CDR2 YFSETQ. This CDR3 spans 14 amino acids. Trimming cost V 5 bases and J 6 bases; bases outside gene matches: 4. The CDR3 loop reads CASRTGTGGNEQFF. CDR3 DNA sequence: TGCGCCAGCAGGACCGGGACAGGGGGCAATGAGCAGTTCTTC.

The table lists this clonotype with many counts. The chain combines TRBV9 with TRBJ2-1; 10 positions match TRBD2. V lost 2 bases, J lost 4 bases, and 9 bases stayed unmatched. The CDR3 loop spans 17 amino acids. The V gene's germline CDR1 is SGDLS and CDR2 YYNGEE. This CDR3 is CASSVAGASGGYNEQFF. CDR3 nucleotide sequence: TGTGCCAGCAGCGTCGCCGGTGCTAGCGGGGGTTACAATGAGCAGTTCTTC.

This clonotype was recorded at least ten times. The chain uses TRBV7-9 and TRBJ2-7; the D gene is possibly TRBD2 (6 bases). The germline V gene encodes CDR1 SEHNR and CDR2 FQNEAQ (reference sequence). This CDR3 has 14 residues. V gave up 5 bases and J gave up 4 bases, with 15 bases separating them. The CDR3 here is CASSGGGLGYEQYF. The CDR3 DNA is TGTGCCAGCAGCGGGGGAGGCCTTGGGTACGAGCAGTACTTC.

Regarding this clonotype: A much larger clone lies a single base off, so this may be a read error. J is TRBJ2-2 and V is TRBV12-3 or TRBV12-4, with 7 positions matching TRBD1. This CDR3 spans 13 amino acids. CDR3 protein: CASRGGHTGEPFF. The DNA of the CDR3 is TGTGCCAGCAGAGGGGGCCACACCGGGGAGCCGTTTTTT.

Notes on this clonotype: This may be a read error, as it is one base from a much larger clone. The chain joins TRBV6-2 or TRBV6-3 to TRBJ2-2; the D is unclear. The CDR3 is made up of 15 amino acids. V was clipped by 4 bases and J by 4 bases, with 13 bases between them. Germline V CDR1 and CDR2: MNHEY, SVGEGT. The CDR3 bases are TGTGCCAGCAGTTCGGCTCAGGCACTCACCGGGGAGCTGTTTTTT. This codes for CASSSAQALTGELFF.

The table lists this clonotype with many counts. This chain joins TRBV20-1 and TRBJ2-1, with D possibly being TRBD2 (6 bases). V gave up 3 bases and J gave up 4 bases, with 10 bases separating them. The CDR3 has 13 amino acids. CDR1 is DFQATT and CDR2 is SNEGSKA in the germline V gene (reference sequence). The CDR3 DNA is TGCAGTGCTAGGAGGGAGGTTTACAATGAGCAGTTCTTC. It encodes CSARREVYNEQFF.

Of note for this clonotype: Possible read error: a much larger clone is one base away. V gene TRBV29-1 combines with J gene TRBJ2-3, with 9 bases fitting TRBD2. The CDR3 runs 15 residues. Looked up from germline, CDR1 is SQVTM and CDR2 is ANQGSEA. The CDR3 nucleotides are TGCAGCGCTGAAGGAGCGGGGGGTAGCACAGATACGCAGTATTTT. Amino acid sequence: CSAEGAGGSTDTQYF.

Note on this clonotype: A single base separates this from a much larger clone, so it may be a read error. The rearrangement uses TRBV20-1 and TRBJ1-5; 9 nucleotides agree with TRBD1. V gave up 4 bases and J gave up 6 bases; unmatched junction bases: 7. Per germline, CDR1 DFQATT and CDR2 SNEGSKA (reference sequence). The CDR3 loop spans 14 amino acids. CDR3 nucleotides: TGCAGTGCTATCTCCGGGACAGGGATTCAGCCCCAGCATTTT. This sequence encodes CSAISGTGIQPQHF.

This clonotype was counted a few times. At one end, the junction sequence differs from germline, possibly due to a read error. The gene calls are TRBV7-8 and TRBJ1-1, with 7 bases lining up with TRBD1. Looked up from germline, CDR1 is SGHVS and CDR2 is FQNEAQ. The CDR3 is 14 residues long. CDR3 bases: TGTGCCAGCAGCGTTGACAGGGCCGGCACTGAAGCTCTCTTT. It is translated as CASSVDRAGTEALF.

At least ten counts were recorded for this clonotype. The chain couples TRBV6-2 or TRBV6-3 to TRBJ2-1, with D unresolved. The germline V gene has CDR1 MNHEY and CDR2 SVGEGT. V was cut by 4 bases and J by 6 bases, with 10 bases left in between. The CDR3 totals 13 residues. The CDR3 nucleotides read TGTGCCAGCAGTTCGGACGGCTCCAATGAGCAGTTCTTC. Translated: CASSSDGSNEQFF.

This clonotype occurred many times. This chain links TRBV7-8 with TRBJ1-1; D gene unclear. The ends were cut back, 5 bases at V and 0 bases at J, with 13 bases in the middle. The CDR3 runs to 15 residues. Germline CDR1 is SGHVS and CDR2 is FQNEAQ. The chain's CDR3 is CASSQIEKLNTEAFF. The DNA for the CDR3 is TGTGCCAGCAGCCAAATCGAGAAACTGAACACTGAAGCTTTCTTT.

In this sample, this clonotype turned up many times. This chain links TRBV11-2 with TRBJ2-3, with 7 bases lining up with TRBD1. Germline V lookup: CDR1 SGHAT, CDR2 FQNNGV. With 5 bases clipped from V and 10 bases from J, the junction kept 18 bases outside the gene matches. The CDR3 runs 16 residues. The CDR3 protein is CASSHYRGPTRIAQYF. CDR3 DNA: TGTGCCAGCAGCCACTACAGGGGACCCACCCGGATAGCGCAGTATTTT.

As for this clonotype: It is likely a read error: a sequence one base away is far more abundant. The chain links TRBV7-9 to TRBJ1-4; 9 bases line up with TRBD2. Near its end, the DNA agrees better with TRBJ2-3, so the J call may be wrong. The CDR3 is 15 amino acids. CDR1 is SEHNR, CDR2 FQNEAQ, per germline (reference sequence). The CDR3: CASSPDSGGIDTQYF. The DNA of the CDR3 is TGTGCCAGCAGCCCCGACAGCGGGGGGATAGATACGCAGTATTTT.

Concerning this clonotype: Possible read error: a much larger clone is one base away. Since no conserved phenylalanine or tryptophan closes the CDR3, a read error is the likely cause. The chain links TRBV29-1 to TRBJ2-5, with TRBD1 as a possible D gene (6 bases). V was clipped by 3 bases and J by 5 bases, with 16 bases between them. The CDR3 has 14 residues. In germline, CDR1 is SQVTM, CDR2 ANQGSEA. The CDR3 is CSVDFVRQGETQYL. The CDR3 DNA is TGCAGCGTTGACTTCGTCAGGCAGGGGGAGACCCAGTACCTC.

With regard to this clonotype: A much larger clone differs from this one at a single base, so this may be a read error. As the CDR3 is not closed by the conserved phenylalanine or tryptophan, this likely results from a read error. The chain employs TRBV20-1 and TRBJ1-1, with a possible D match to TRBD1 (6 bases). The V gene's germline CDR1 is DFQATT and CDR2 SNEGSKA (reference sequence). V lost 5 bases and J 1 base, leaving 14 bases between the germline ends. The CDR3 consists of 14 residues. CDR3: CSAGLGGPNTEAFS. In nucleotides, the CDR3 is TGCAGTGCTGGGCTGGGGGGGCCGAACACTGAAGCTTTCTCT.

The chain has TRBV7-2 and TRBJ2-3; 11 bases fit TRBD2. This CDR3 is built from 16 residues. With 5 bases clipped from V and 4 bases from J, the junction kept 8 bases outside the gene matches. CDR1 is SGHTA and CDR2 is FQGNSA in the germline V gene. The CDR3 DNA follows: TGTGCCAGCAGCCGTCATAGCGGGGGGGCGGCAGATACGCAGTATTTT. The encoded protein is CASSRHSGGAADTQYF.

This clonotype occurred many times. The rearrangement links TRBV11-2 to TRBJ2-4; D tentatively reads TRBD1 or TRBD2 (5 bases each). Germline-derived CDR1 and CDR2 are SGHAT and FQNNGV. The length of the CDR3 is 13 residues. The germline V and J ends were trimmed by 3 bases and 9 bases, with 12 bases remaining between them. Written as DNA, the CDR3 is TGTGCCAGCAGCTTCCAAGGGGAGACCATTCAGTACTTC. Translation gives CASSFQGETIQYF.

Worth noting for this clonotype: With a much larger clone just one base away, this may be a read error. V usage is TRBV4-1 and J usage is TRBJ1-2; tentatively, D is TRBD1 (5 bases). Per the germline V gene, CDR1 is MGHRA and CDR2 is YSYEKL. V dropped 4 bases and J dropped 2 bases, with 20 bases sitting between them. The CDR3 spans 17 residues. The CDR3 spells CASSPDRRGSTNYGYTF. In DNA, the CDR3 is TGCGCCAGCAGCCCAGATCGTAGGGGTTCAACCAACTATGGCTACACCTTC.

This clonotype has ten or more counts. The J gene is TRBJ2-1, the V gene TRBV2; possibly TRBD1 or TRBD2 for D (5 bases each). The CDR3 loop spans 13 amino acids. The germline CDR1 and CDR2 sequences are SNHLY and FYNNEI. Trimming removed 8 bases from V and 7 bases from J, with 15 bases in between. The chain's CDR3 is CASDRDADNEQFF. The CDR3 region has the DNA TGTGCCAGCGACCGGGACGCAGATAATGAGCAGTTCTTC.

This clonotype is classed as medium-sized. This rearrangement joins TRBV28 to TRBJ2-1, with 9 nucleotides matching TRBD1. Germline V gene lookup returns CDR1 MDHEN and CDR2 SYDVKM. The CDR3 runs to 16 residues. V was pared by 4 bases and J by 3 bases, with 7 bases of the junction left unmatched. DNA of the CDR3: TGTGCCAGCAGTTCCTTACAGGGGGCAGTCTACAATGAGCAGTTCTTC. Encoded protein: CASSSLQGAVYNEQFF.

Worth noting for this clonotype: A much larger clone lies one base from this, so it may be a read error. The chain employs TRBV12-3 or TRBV12-4 and TRBJ1-4, with 7 bases matching TRBD1. The length of the CDR3 is 14 residues. The ends lost 5 bases at V and 4 bases at J; junction bases unmatched: 4. CDR3 amino acids: CASSRAGGNEKLFF. Written as DNA, the CDR3 is TGTGCCAGCAGTCGGGCAGGGGGTAATGAAAAACTGTTTTTT.

There are many counts of this clonotype. The gene calls are TRBV9 and TRBJ2-5, with D perhaps matching TRBD2 (6 bases). The V and J ends lost 5 bases and 4 bases respectively, with 21 bases between them. This CDR3 is 16 amino acids long. In germline, CDR1 is SGDLS, CDR2 YYNGEE. CDR3 coding DNA: TGTGCCAGCAGTCCGACTAGAATGAGTCCGCGAGAGACCCAGTACTTC. Protein sequence: CASSPTRMSPRETQYF.